Listed here are 29 T cell receptor beta chains from one sample, sequenced in a study of CD8 T cells in Susac syndrome (dated 2019 in TCRdb). Library construction relied on the immunoSEQ multiplex PCR assay. RNA was extracted using the RNeasy kit, and about 0.45 to 1 ug of the RNA was reverse transcribed with random hexamers. TCRdb reprocessing: public reads trimmed at Q25 with fastp, clones called with MiXCR, in-frame beta chains kept. Records with the same CDR3 protein are collapsed into one entry carrying the most frequent genes and DNA. This sample gives 69,000 or so distinct CDR3 sequences in total; approximately 95% of them show up just once. The ten largest clones capture 0.24% of the sample. What was sequenced was CD8+ T cells from PBMCs. Receptors were obtained from a human donor in good health.

The DNA of the CDR3 is TGTGCCAGTAGTATAATGGCAGCTGGATCACCCCTCCACTTT. Residues: CASSIMAAGSPLHF. This chain joins TRBV19 and TRBJ1-6; unclear D gene. Germline CDR1 reads LNHDA; CDR2 reads SQIVND (reference sequence). Trimming took off 2 bases at V and 10 bases at J, with 12 bases between the two ends. This CDR3 has 14 residues.

The gene calls are TRBV5-1 and TRBJ2-4; D is ambiguous. CDR3 length: 13 amino acids. Per the germline V gene, CDR1 is SGHRS and CDR2 is YFSETQ. V lost 7 bases and J lost 5, with 13 bases in between. The CDR3 DNA is TGCGCCAGCGAAGACTCTTTGGAAAACATTCAGTACTTC. Translated, it gives CASEDSLENIQYF.

V gene TRBV7-2 combines with J gene TRBJ2-3; D is unclear. Germline assignment: CDR1 SGHTA and CDR2 FQGNSA. The CDR3 is 12 amino acids. V was pared by 4 bases and J by 6 bases, with 8 bases between. The CDR3 reads CASSSSWDTQYF. The CDR3 DNA follows: TGTGCCAGCAGCTCGTCCTGGGATACGCAGTATTTT.

The rearrangement joins TRBV29-1 to TRBJ2-2; 9 bases are a match to TRBD1. The germline CDR1 and CDR2 sequences are SQVTM and ANQGSEA. The CDR3 length is 17 residues. V trimming: 0 bases; J trimming: 3 bases; junction bases outside the gene matches: 8. The CDR3 DNA reads TGCAGCGTTGAAGATCCTACGACAGGGGGTTACACCGGGGAGCTGTTTTTT. Translated, it gives CSVEDPTTGGYTGELFF.

The chain couples TRBV6-5 to TRBJ1-1; D might be TRBD1 (5 bases). Looked up from germline, CDR1 is MNHEY and CDR2 is SVGAGI. This CDR3 is 14 amino acids long. V was trimmed by 0 bases and J by 3 bases, leaving 8 bases between them. This CDR3 reads CASSYSSRDTEAFF. The CDR3 DNA reads TGTGCCAGCAGTTACTCGAGCAGGGACACTGAAGCTTTCTTT.

This clonotype was counted a single time. V gene TRBV12-3 or TRBV12-4 combines with J gene TRBJ1-5, with a weak D call TRBD1 (5 bases). The CDR3 sequence is 14 residues long. V shed 8 bases and J shed 5 bases, with 16 bases lying between them. CDR3 loop: CASSGGAVDQPQHF. The CDR3 nucleotides read TGTGCCAGCTCAGGAGGGGCAGTTGATCAGCCCCAGCATTTT.

The J gene is TRBJ2-7, the V gene TRBV6-2 or TRBV6-3, with D unresolved. Germline assignment: CDR1 MNHEY and CDR2 SVGEGT. The V gene lost 2 bases and the J gene lost 6 bases, with 8 bases spanning the gap. CDR3 length equals 12 residues. The CDR3 spells CASSYPSLEQYV. In nucleotides, the CDR3 is TGTGCCAGCAGTTACCCCTCCCTCGAGCAGTACGTC.

The chain uses TRBV3-1 and TRBJ2-1; 7 nucleotides match TRBD1. CDR1 is LGHDT, CDR2 YNNKEL, per germline (reference sequence). The V gene end was trimmed by 4 bases and the J gene end by 7 bases; junction bases not matched to a gene: 10. The CDR3 spans 15 residues. For the CDR3, the DNA is TGTGCCAGCAGCCCCTCCGGGACAGCGACAAATGAGCAGTTCTTC. Translated: CASSPSGTATNEQFF.

J is TRBJ2-5 and V is TRBV12-3 or TRBV12-4; 9 bases match TRBD2. Unmatched junction bases numbered 12, after V lost 5 bases and J lost 2 bases. The CDR3 covers 17 residues. The CDR3 region has the DNA TGTGCCAGCAGTCCTCACCCAGCTAGCGGGGTTCAAGAGACCCAGTACTTC. This encodes CASSPHPASGVQETQYF.

The chain links TRBV5-1 to TRBJ2-7, with D possibly TRBD1 on 5 matching bases. The CDR3 has 14 residues. Trimming took off 2 bases at V and 4 bases at J, with 13 bases between the two ends. From germline, CDR1 is SGHRS and CDR2 YFSETQ. DNA of the CDR3: TGCGCCAGCAGCTTCGCCGGCAGGGATTACGAGCAGTACTTC. Translating gives CASSFAGRDYEQYF.

V and J are TRBV28 and TRBJ2-7, with D perhaps matching TRBD2 (7 bases). The germline V gene encodes CDR1 MDHEN and CDR2 SYDVKM. There are 17 residues in the CDR3. Trimming left V 2 bases short and J 1 base short, with 18 bases between. The CDR3 protein is CASSLMSAGARSYEQYV. DNA of the CDR3: TGTGCCAGCAGTTTAATGTCCGCGGGGGCGCGATCCTACGAGCAGTACGTC.

The J gene is TRBJ1-6, the V gene TRBV15; possible D gene TRBD1, 5 bases. CDR3 length: 17 amino acids. V lost 0 bases and J 7 bases, leaving 16 bases between the germline ends. Germline CDR1 is LNHNV and CDR2 is YYDKDF (reference sequence). CDR3 nucleotides: TGTGCCACCAGCAGAGATCGTGTGGTGGGGCCCAATTCACCCCTCCACTTT. This translates into CATSRDRVVGPNSPLHF.

This chain connects TRBV5-6 to TRBJ2-4; 9 bases align to TRBD1. This CDR3 is 16 amino acids long. V gave up 2 bases and J gave up 2 bases; unmatched junction bases: 5. The germline V gene has CDR1 SGHDT and CDR2 YYEEEE. The CDR3 sequence is CASSLGDRVTKNIQYF. CDR3 DNA: TGTGCCAGCAGCTTAGGGGACAGGGTAACCAAAAACATTCAGTACTTC.

The genes are TRBV5-1 and TRBJ2-5; TRBD2 matches 12 bases. V was pared by 4 bases and J by 1 base, with 17 bases of the junction left unmatched. Germline lookup yields CDR1 SGHRS and CDR2 YFSETQ. The CDR3 sequence is 20 residues long. The CDR3 spells CASSPTPTSGGIGVQETQYF. The CDR3 nucleotides read TGCGCCAGCAGCCCCACCCCCACTAGCGGGGGGATTGGGGTCCAAGAGACCCAGTACTTC.

This clonotype was recorded only once. The chain employs TRBV12-3 or TRBV12-4 and TRBJ2-2, with D unresolved. The CDR3 covers 14 residues. V dropped 7 bases and J dropped 5 bases, with 14 bases sitting between them. The CDR3 bases are TGTGCCAGCACTCCCGGAGCGATTACCGGGGAGCTGTTTTTT. Amino acids: CASTPGAITGELFF.

The chain links TRBV7-3 to TRBJ1-5, with D tentatively TRBD1 (6 bases). The germline gives CDR1 SGHTA, CDR2 FQGTGA. This CDR3 has 14 residues. V was pared by 5 bases and J by 1 base, with 9 bases between. This CDR3 is CASSLTGSNQPQHF. The CDR3 DNA is TGTGCCAGCAGCCTTACAGGGAGCAATCAGCCCCAGCATTTT.

This rearrangement joins TRBV7-8 to TRBJ2-6, with D unresolved. Per germline, CDR1 SGHVS and CDR2 FQNEAQ. The CDR3 runs to 13 residues. V was shortened by 5 bases and J by 4 bases, with 6 bases between the two germline ends. DNA of the CDR3: TGTGCCAGCAGCGAGACGGGGGCCAACGTCCTGACTTTC. Its translation: CASSETGANVLTF.

This chain uses TRBV7-2 with TRBJ2-1, with D perhaps TRBD2 (5 bases). Per germline, CDR1 SGHTA and CDR2 FQGNSA. The V end was cut by 5 bases, the J end by 7 bases, with 6 bases between. The CDR3 length is 11 residues. In DNA, the CDR3 is TGTGCCAGCAGCAGGGAGAATGAGCAGTTCTTC. It is translated as CASSRENEQFF.

The gene calls are TRBV6-2 or TRBV6-3 and TRBJ2-3; the match to TRBD2 covers 7 bases. Germline CDR1 is MNHEY and CDR2 is SVGEGT. The CDR3 runs to 15 residues. The trim removed 4 bases at V and 4 bases at J, leaving 8 bases unmatched. The CDR3 region has the DNA TGTGCCAGCAGTTTCCTTCTAGCGGAGGCAGATACGCAGTATTTT. It codes for CASSFLLAEADTQYF.

V and J are TRBV19 and TRBJ1-5; D unresolved. Trimming left V 5 bases short and J 4 bases short, with 6 bases between. The germline CDR1 and CDR2 sequences are LNHDA and SQIVND (reference sequence). There are 12 residues in the CDR3. In DNA form, the CDR3 reads TGTGCCAGTAGTCCCTATAATCAGCCCCAGCATTTT. The encoded protein is CASSPYNQPQHF.

The V call is TRBV3-1, the J call TRBJ2-5; no firm D call. Germline lookup yields CDR1 LGHDT and CDR2 YNNKEL (reference sequence). There are 12 residues in the CDR3. The germline V and J ends were trimmed by 1 base and 5 bases, with 5 bases remaining between them. The CDR3 sequence is CASSQVVETQYF. The CDR3 DNA follows: TGTGCCAGCAGCCAAGTAGTGGAGACCCAGTACTTC.

The chain is built from TRBV9 and TRBJ2-1, with 7 positions matching TRBD2. The ends lost 0 bases at V and 4 bases at J; junction bases unmatched: 10. In germline, CDR1 is SGDLS, CDR2 YYNGEE. The CDR3 runs 17 residues. The CDR3 spells CASSVEDMRGFYNEQFF. The CDR3 nucleotides are TGTGCCAGCAGCGTAGAAGACATGCGGGGGTTTTACAATGAGCAGTTCTTC.

This chain links TRBV11-2 with TRBJ2-2, with D uncertain. Between the trimmed V and J ends, which lost 4 bases and 2 bases, there was a span of 14 bases. This CDR3 has 16 residues. Germline CDR1 is SGHAT and CDR2 is FQNNGV. The CDR3 DNA is TGTGCCAGCAGCTCCCTGGACCTCCTTAACACCGGGGAGCTGTTTTTT. Residues: CASSSLDLLNTGELFF.

This chain links TRBV11-2 with TRBJ2-5, with 11 nucleotides matching TRBD2. V shed 7 bases and J 2 bases; nucleotides not matched to a gene: 3. The CDR3 totals 14 residues. Per germline, CDR1 SGHAT and CDR2 FQNNGV. DNA of the CDR3: TGTGCCAGCAAGACTAGCGGGGCTCAAGAGACCCAGTACTTC. This codes for CASKTSGAQETQYF.

V and J are TRBV30 and TRBJ2-7; the match to TRBD1 covers 8 bases. Germline CDR1 is GTSNPN and CDR2 is SVGIG (reference sequence). The CDR3 length is 14 residues. Losses at the gene ends were 0 bases for V and 3 bases for J; bases not matched to a gene: 4. CDR3 amino acids: CAWSVGTGDYEQYF. CDR3 DNA sequence: TGTGCCTGGAGTGTCGGGACAGGAGACTACGAGCAGTACTTC. The complete variable domain, with remaining parts taken from reference TRBV30 and TRBJ2-7, reads SQTIHQWPATLVQPVGSPLSLECTVEGTSNPNLYWYRQAAGRGLQLLFYSVGIGQISSEVPQNLSASRPQDRQFILSSKKLLLSDSGFYLCAWSVGTGDYEQYFGPGTRLTVT.

The V gene is TRBV7-9, the J gene TRBJ2-4; the D is unclear. Trimming took off 3 bases at V and 5 bases at J, with 5 bases between the two ends. Germline values: CDR1 SEHNR, CDR2 FQNEAQ (reference sequence). The CDR3 covers 12 residues. CDR3 amino acids: CASSFIENIQYF. CDR3 nucleotide sequence: TGTGCCAGCAGCTTCATCGAAAACATTCAGTACTTC.

The chain combines TRBV7-9 with TRBJ1-5; D remains unclear. From germline, CDR1 is SEHNR and CDR2 FQNEAQ (reference sequence). The ends were cut back, 1 base at V and 2 bases at J, with 18 bases in the middle. The CDR3 length is 18 residues. This CDR3 is CASSLVEAGRLGNQPQHF. The DNA for the CDR3 is TGTGCCAGCAGCTTAGTCGAGGCCGGACGACTAGGCAATCAGCCCCAGCATTTT. The whole variable domain, filled in from reference TRBV7-9 and TRBJ1-5, reads DTGVSQNPRHKITKRGQNVTFRCDPISEHNRLYWYRQTLGQGPEFLTYFQNEAQLEKSRLLSDRFSAERPKGSFSTLEIQRTEQGDSAMYLCASSLVEAGRLGNQPQHFGDGTRLSIL.

This clonotype was picked up a small number of times. The chain couples TRBV29-1 to TRBJ2-7; D may be TRBD1 (7 bases). The germline V and J ends were trimmed by 3 bases and 1 base, with 10 bases remaining between them. CDR1 SQVTM and CDR2 ANQGSEA come from the germline V gene. This CDR3 spans 13 amino acids. DNA of the CDR3: TGCAGCGTTGAGGCAGGGGGGTCCTACGAGCAGTACTTC. Its protein is CSVEAGGSYEQYF.

The rearrangement uses TRBV28 and TRBJ1-2; 7 bases map to TRBD1. Germline CDR1 and CDR2: MDHEN and SYDVKM. The J segment lost 4 bases and the V segment lost 3 bases, leaving 5 bases of the junction unmatched. This CDR3 comprises 14 residues. The CDR3 region has the DNA TGTGCCAGCAGTTTCACAGGGGCCTTCTATGGCTACACCTTC. This sequence encodes CASSFTGAFYGYTF.